This paragraph reports one TCR beta chain. The germline V gene has CDR1 LNHDA and CDR2 SQIVND (reference sequence). This CDR3 region has 13 residues. The V end lost 3 bases, the J end lost 3 bases, and 6 bases lay between the germline ends. Ages ranged from about 18 to 89 years, with residence in 20 to 30 US areas. The record originates from a study of blood T cell repertoires in COVID-19. Across the whole study: Collection of acute and convalescent COVID-19 samples took place in the United States, Italy and Spain. In each case, the material was cDNA or gDNA derived from T cells, B-cell-depleted T cells, or PBMCs.

Assay used: immunoSEQ multiplex PCR; TCRdb lists only in-frame clones, some missing. In the table there are a few hundred thousand clones, roughly nine tenths of which are singletons. This clonotype was obtained from a human donor in a cohort exposed to, infected with or recovered from COVID-19 (not recorded which). The donor label of this sample is uncertain. V usage is TRBV19 and J usage is TRBJ1-5; D remains unclear. Sequencing was performed on PBMCs or T cells enriched from blood (not recorded which). The CDR3 region is CASSMATNQPQHF. CDR3 DNA: TGTGCCAGTAGTATGGCCACCAATCAGCCCCAGCATTTT.